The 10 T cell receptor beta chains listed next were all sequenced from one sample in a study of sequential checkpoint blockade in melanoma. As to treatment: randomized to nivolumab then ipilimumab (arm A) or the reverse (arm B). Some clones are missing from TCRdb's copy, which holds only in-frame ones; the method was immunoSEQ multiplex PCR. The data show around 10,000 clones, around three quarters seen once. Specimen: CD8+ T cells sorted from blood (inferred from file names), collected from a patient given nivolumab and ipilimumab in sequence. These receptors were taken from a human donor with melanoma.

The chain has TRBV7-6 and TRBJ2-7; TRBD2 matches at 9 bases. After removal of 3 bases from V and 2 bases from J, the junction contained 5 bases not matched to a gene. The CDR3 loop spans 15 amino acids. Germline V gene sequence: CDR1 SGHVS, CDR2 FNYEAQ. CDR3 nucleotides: TGTGCCAGCAGCTTCTTGACTAGCGGAACCTACGAGCAGTACTTC. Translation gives CASSFLTSGTYEQYF.

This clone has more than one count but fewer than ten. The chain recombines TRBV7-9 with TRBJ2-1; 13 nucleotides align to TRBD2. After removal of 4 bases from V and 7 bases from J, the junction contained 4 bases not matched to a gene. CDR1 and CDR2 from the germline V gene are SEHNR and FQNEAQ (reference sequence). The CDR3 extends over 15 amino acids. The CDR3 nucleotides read TGTGCCAGCAGCTCTCGACTAGCGGGGGGTAATGAGCAGTTCTTC. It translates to CASSSRLAGGNEQFF.

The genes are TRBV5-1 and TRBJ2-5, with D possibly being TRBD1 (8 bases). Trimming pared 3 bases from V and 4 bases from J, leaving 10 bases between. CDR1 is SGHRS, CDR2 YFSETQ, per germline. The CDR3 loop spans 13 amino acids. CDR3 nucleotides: TGCGCCAGCAGCTACAGGGGGGGAGAGACCCAGTACTTC. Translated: CASSYRGGETQYF.

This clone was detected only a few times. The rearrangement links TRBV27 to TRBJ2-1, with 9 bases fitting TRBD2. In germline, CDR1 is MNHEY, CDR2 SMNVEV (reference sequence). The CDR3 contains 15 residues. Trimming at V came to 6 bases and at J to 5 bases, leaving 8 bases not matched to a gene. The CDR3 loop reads CASRVAGAFDNEQFF. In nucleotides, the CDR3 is TGTGCCAGCAGGGTAGCGGGGGCCTTTGACAATGAGCAGTTCTTC.

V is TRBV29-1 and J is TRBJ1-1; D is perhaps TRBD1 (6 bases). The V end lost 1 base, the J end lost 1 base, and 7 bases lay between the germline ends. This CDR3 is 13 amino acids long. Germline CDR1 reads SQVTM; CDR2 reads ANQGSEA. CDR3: CSVEVGQNTEAFF. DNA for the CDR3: TGCAGCGTTGAAGTGGGACAGAACACTGAAGCTTTCTTT.

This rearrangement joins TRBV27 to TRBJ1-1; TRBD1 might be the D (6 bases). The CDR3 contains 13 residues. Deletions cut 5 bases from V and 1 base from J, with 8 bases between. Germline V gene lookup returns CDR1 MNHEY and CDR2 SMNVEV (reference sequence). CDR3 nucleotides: TGTGCCAGCAGTCCGACAGGGAACACTGAAGCTTTCTTT. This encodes CASSPTGNTEAFF.

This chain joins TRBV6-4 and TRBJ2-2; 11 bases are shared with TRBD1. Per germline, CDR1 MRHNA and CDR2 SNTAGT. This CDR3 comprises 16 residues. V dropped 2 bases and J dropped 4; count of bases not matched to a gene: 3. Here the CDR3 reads CASSDGTGGGTGELFF. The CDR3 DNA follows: TGTGCCAGCAGTGACGGGACAGGGGGTGGCACCGGGGAGCTGTTTTTT.

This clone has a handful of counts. The CDR3 nucleotides are TGTGCCAGCAGCCCAGGTGTCTCTGGAAACACCATATATTTT. Amino acids: CASSPGVSGNTIYF. This chain joins TRBV9 and TRBJ1-3; D unclear. Per the germline V gene, CDR1 is SGDLS and CDR2 is YYNGEE. V was cut by 4 bases and J by 0 bases, with 8 bases left in between. The length of the CDR3 is 14 residues. The whole variable domain, remainder taken from reference TRBV9 and TRBJ1-3, is DSGVTQTPKHLITATGQRVTLRCSPRSGDLSVYWYQQSLDQGLQFLIQYYNGEERAKGNILERFSAQQFPDLHSELNLSSLELGDSALYFCASSPGVSGNTIYFGEGSWLTVV.

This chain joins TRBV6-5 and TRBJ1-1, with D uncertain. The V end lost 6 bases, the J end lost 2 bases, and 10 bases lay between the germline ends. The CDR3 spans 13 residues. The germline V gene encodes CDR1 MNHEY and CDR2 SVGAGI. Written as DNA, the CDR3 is TGTGCCAGCAGCCCTACGGTAAACACTGAAGCTTTCTTT. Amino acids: CASSPTVNTEAFF.

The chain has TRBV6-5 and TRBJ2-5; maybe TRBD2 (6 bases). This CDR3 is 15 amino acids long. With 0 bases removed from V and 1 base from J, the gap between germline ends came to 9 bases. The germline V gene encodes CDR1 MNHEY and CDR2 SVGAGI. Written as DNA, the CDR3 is TGTGCCAGCAGTTACTCGGAGGGACTCCAAGAGACCCAGTACTTC. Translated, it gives CASSYSEGLQETQYF.